The 14 T cell receptor beta chains below all came from one sample that was sequenced in a study of identical twins. One entry per CDR3 protein results from TCRdb running MiXCR on the 5' RACE reads. In the table there are fewer than 500,000 distinct CDR3 sequences, 20% to 25% of which are singletons. Another study also made use of these data, one on T cells expressing NK-cell markers.

Source material: CD4+ T cells sorted from blood. These receptor sequences come from a woman in her late teens or twenties in good health.

The gene calls are TRBV5-6 and TRBJ2-3, with D possibly being TRBD2 (6 bases). Between the trimmed V and J ends, which lost 2 bases and 4 bases, there was a span of 11 bases. The germline gives CDR1 SGHDT, CDR2 YYEEEE. This CDR3 comprises 14 residues. In DNA, the CDR3 is TGTGCCAGCAGCTTTGCACTAGCCCCAGATACGCAGTATTTT. Protein sequence: CASSFALAPDTQYF.

This sequence joins TRBV28 and TRBJ1-5, with TRBD1 as a possible D gene (5 bases). This CDR3 is built from 16 residues. The germline V gene encodes CDR1 MDHEN and CDR2 SYDVKM. Between the trimmed V and J ends, which lost 6 bases and 1 base, there was a span of 16 bases. The CDR3 loop reads CASRGLGAGSNQPQHF. The CDR3 coding sequence is TGTGCCAGCAGGGGTCTAGGGGCCGGAAGCAATCAGCCCCAGCATTTT.

A few counts support this clonotype. V and J are TRBV27 and TRBJ2-3, with D unclear. The CDR3 is 15 residues long. The germline V and J ends were trimmed by 5 bases and 1 base, with 13 bases remaining between them. Germline V gene sequence: CDR1 MNHEY, CDR2 SMNVEV (reference sequence). CDR3 coding DNA: TGTGCCAGCAGTCCCACCCGGGCTGGCACAGATACGCAGTATTTT. This sequence encodes CASSPTRAGTDTQYF.

The V and J genes are TRBV20-1 and TRBJ1-1; D gene ambiguous. The CDR3 consists of 9 residues. V lost 0 bases and J 11 bases, leaving 4 bases between the germline ends. Germline CDR1 and CDR2: DFQATT and SNEGSKA (reference sequence). CDR3 region: CSARDQAFF. In DNA, the CDR3 is TGCAGTGCTAGAGATCAGGCTTTCTTT.

The rearrangement joins TRBV9 to TRBJ2-5; 11 bases align to TRBD2. J lost 5 bases, V lost 4 bases, and 10 bases had no gene match. The germline gives CDR1 SGDLS, CDR2 YYNGEE. The CDR3 loop spans 16 amino acids. The CDR3, as DNA: TGTGCCAGCAGCCGAGACACTAGCGGGAGAGGCGAGACCCAGTACTTC. Protein product: CASSRDTSGRGETQYF.

The table lists this clonotype with a few counts. V is TRBV20-1 and J is TRBJ2-5; TRBD2 is a possible D gene (5 bases). The CDR3 runs to 12 residues. The germline V gene encodes CDR1 DFQATT and CDR2 SNEGSKA (reference sequence). The CDR3 coding sequence is TGCAGCCATCAGCGGACGGGGGAGACCCAGTACTTC. Encoded protein: CSHQRTGETQYF.

This clonotype was seen more than once but under ten times. This sequence joins TRBV7-2 and TRBJ2-3, with D maybe TRBD2 (7 bases). V was pared by 1 base and J by 0 bases, with 11 bases between. CDR3 length: 16 residues. CDR1 and CDR2 (germline): SGHTA, FQGNSA. The CDR3 region has the DNA TGTGCCAGCAGCTTAGTGGGGAGGGGGAGCACAGATACGCAGTATTTT. Residues: CASSLVGRGSTDTQYF. Using reference TRBV7-2 and TRBJ2-3 for the parts outside the CDR3, the full variable domain is GAGVSQSPSNKVTEKGKDVELRCDPISGHTALYWYRQSLGQGLEFLIYFQGNSAPDKSGLPSDRFSAERTGGSVSTLTIQRTQQEDSAVYLCASSLVGRGSTDTQYFGPGTRLTVL.

The V call is TRBV9, the J call TRBJ2-1; D perhaps matches TRBD2 (6 bases). The CDR3 sequence is 15 residues long. The V and J ends lost 2 bases and 3 bases respectively, with 12 bases between them. CDR1 and CDR2 (germline): SGDLS, YYNGEE. CDR3 nucleotides: TGTGCCAGCAGCGTTGAAGCGGGTGTCTACAATGAGCAGTTCTTC. Amino acid sequence: CASSVEAGVYNEQFF. Full variable domain (outside the CDR3, taken from reference TRBV9 and TRBJ2-1): DSGVTQTPKHLITATGQRVTLRCSPRSGDLSVYWYQQSLDQGLQFLIQYYNGEERAKGNILERFSAQQFPDLHSELNLSSLELGDSALYFCASSVEAGVYNEQFFGPGTRLTVL.

The sample holds a few counts of this clonotype. This sequence joins TRBV12-3 or TRBV12-4 and TRBJ1-2; D is undetermined. V shed 6 bases and J shed 4 bases, with 18 bases lying between them. The CDR3 sequence is 15 residues long. Here the CDR3 DNA reads TGTGCCAGCAGCCAAAAAAGGTCGGGAAGCTATGGCTACACCTTC. This encodes CASSQKRSGSYGYTF.

There are a few counts of this clonotype. This chain links TRBV10-3 with TRBJ2-7; tentative D call: TRBD1 (5 bases). The CDR3 runs to 13 residues. The germline V gene encodes CDR1 ENHRY and CDR2 SYGVKD. V was clipped by 11 bases and J by 2 bases, with 16 bases between them. CDR3 DNA sequence: TGTGCCGTTAGCATTGACAGAGCCTACGAGCAGTACTTC. Its protein product is CAVSIDRAYEQYF.

This clonotype was observed a few times. The chain employs TRBV4-3 and TRBJ2-2, with no clear D. The CDR3 has 13 amino acids. Trimming pared 6 bases from V and 5 bases from J, leaving 10 bases between. CDR1 is LGHNA and CDR2 is YSLEER in the germline V gene. CDR3 sequence: CASRSIVTGELFF. The CDR3 DNA follows: TGCGCCAGCAGGTCGATAGTGACCGGGGAGCTGTTTTTT.

The count of this clonotype is one. The chain uses TRBV5-6 and TRBJ2-7; D remains unclear. The CDR3 is 12 amino acids. Germline CDR1 is SGHDT and CDR2 is YYEEEE. V lost 4 bases and J 3 bases, leaving 8 bases between the germline ends. The CDR3 region has the DNA TGTGCCAGCAGCCCTTTGAACTACGAGCAGTACTTC. Translation: CASSPLNYEQYF.

The chain has TRBV7-6 and TRBJ2-2; TRBD2 aligns across 8 bases. The CDR3 has 16 residues. CDR1 and CDR2 (germline): SGHVS, FNYEAQ. The V and J ends lost 5 bases and 4 bases, in that order; junction bases with no gene match: 9. CDR3 sequence: CASSGNSGRGTGELFF. CDR3 DNA: TGTGCCAGCAGCGGAAACAGCGGGAGAGGCACCGGGGAGCTGTTTTTT.

As regards this clonotype: A read error may explain this, as a much larger clone is one base away. The V gene is TRBV15, the J gene TRBJ2-5; TRBD1 might be the D (6 bases). The V end lost 1 base, the J end lost 6 bases, and 9 bases lay between the germline ends. Germline values: CDR1 LNHNV, CDR2 YYDKDF (reference sequence). This CDR3 is built from 13 residues. The CDR3: CATSRGGGQTQYF. CDR3 DNA sequence: TGTGCCACCAGCAGAGGAGGGGGACAGACCCAGTACTTC.